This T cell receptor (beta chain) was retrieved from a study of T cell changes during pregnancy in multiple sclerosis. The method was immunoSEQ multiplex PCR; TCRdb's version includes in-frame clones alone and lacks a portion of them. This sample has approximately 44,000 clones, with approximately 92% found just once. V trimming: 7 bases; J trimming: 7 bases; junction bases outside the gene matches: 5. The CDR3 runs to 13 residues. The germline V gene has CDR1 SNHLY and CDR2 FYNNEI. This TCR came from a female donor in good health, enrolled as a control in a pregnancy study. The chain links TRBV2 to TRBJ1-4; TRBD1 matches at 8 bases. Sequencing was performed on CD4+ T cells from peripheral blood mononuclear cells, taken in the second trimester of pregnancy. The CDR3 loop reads CASKGQAAEKLFF. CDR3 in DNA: TGTGCCAGCAAGGGACAGGCGGCTGAAAAACTGTTTTTT.